The 28 T cell receptor beta chains listed next were all sequenced from one sample in a study of OX40 agonist ivuxolimab in advanced cancers. Only in-frame clones appear in the TCRdb table, and some are missing; sequencing was by immunoSEQ multiplex PCR. The table records approximately 58,000 clones, approximately 91% of them present only once. The material was CD4+ or CD8+ T cells sorted from blood, obtained in a trial of the OX40 agonist ivuxolimab. The receptors were sampled from an adult with an advanced solid tumor such as melanoma, head and neck, liver or kidney cancer.

The J gene is TRBJ2-5, the V gene TRBV2; no clear D. V gave up 7 bases and J gave up 5 bases, with 14 bases separating them. Germline lookup yields CDR1 SNHLY and CDR2 FYNNEI. There are 13 residues in the CDR3. The DNA of the CDR3 is TGTGCCAGCAATACGTGGCAAGAGGAGACCCAGTACTTC. Residues: CASNTWQEETQYF. Together with reference TRBV2 and TRBJ2-5, the CDR3 gives the full variable domain: EPEVTQTPSHQVTQMGQEVILRCVPISNHLYFYWYRQILGQKVEFLVSFYNNEISEKSEIFDDQFSVERPDGSNFTLKIRSTKLEDSAMYFCASNTWQEETQYFGPGTRLLVL.

The V gene is TRBV10-3, the J gene TRBJ2-1; no clear D. V lost 5 bases and J 4 bases, leaving 12 bases between the germline ends. The CDR3 loop spans 14 amino acids. The germline gives CDR1 ENHRY, CDR2 SYGVKD. CDR3 amino acids: CAISPAPLYNEQFF. DNA of the CDR3: TGTGCCATCAGTCCAGCCCCCCTATACAATGAGCAGTTCTTC.

The chain carries TRBV5-6 and TRBJ2-7; 10 bases are shared with TRBD1. V was pared by 5 bases and J by 5 bases, with 4 bases of the junction left unmatched. The V gene's germline CDR1 is SGHDT and CDR2 YYEEEE. The CDR3 is 13 residues long. This CDR3 is CASSGQGVHEQYF. The CDR3 DNA follows: TGTGCCAGCAGTGGACAGGGGGTCCACGAGCAGTACTTC. Variable domain in full (rest from reference TRBV5-6 and TRBJ2-7): DAGVTQSPTHLIKTRGQQVTLRCSPKSGHDTVSWYQQALGQGPQFIFQYYEEEERQRGNFPDRFSGHQFPNYSSELNVNALLLGDSALYLCASSGQGVHEQYFGPGTRLTVT.

CDR3 nucleotide sequence: TGTGCCAGCTCAAGGGACTCGGGCTACGAGCAGTACTTC. As protein: CASSRDSGYEQYF. The genes are TRBV6-5 and TRBJ2-7; D might be TRBD2 (6 bases). This CDR3 contains 13 residues. Germline-derived CDR1 and CDR2 are MNHEY and SVGAGI. V was cut by 8 bases and J by 3 bases, with 14 bases left in between.

This clone occurred once. The chain is built from TRBV11-2 and TRBJ1-3; 7 positions agree with TRBD1. Germline V lookup: CDR1 SGHAT, CDR2 FQNNGV. The CDR3 length is 14 residues. Trimming removed 5 bases from V and 2 bases from J; junction bases left unmatched: 3. The CDR3 region is CASSLTGAGNTIYF. The CDR3 DNA reads as TGTGCCAGCAGCCTTACAGGGGCTGGAAACACCATATATTTT.

The gene calls are TRBV9 and TRBJ2-1; 10 nucleotides match TRBD2. V lost 0 bases, J lost 5 bases, and 5 bases stayed unmatched. CDR3 length equals 16 residues. The germline V gene has CDR1 SGDLS and CDR2 YYNGEE. In DNA form, the CDR3 reads TGTGCCAGCAGCGTAGGTATTACTAGCGGGGACAATGAGCAGTTCTTC. It is translated as CASSVGITSGDNEQFF.

V and J are TRBV29-1 and TRBJ2-1, with 11 positions matching TRBD2. This CDR3 has 14 amino acids. Trimming took 2 bases from V and 12 from J; bases not matched to a gene: 9. Germline values: CDR1 SQVTM, CDR2 ANQGSEA. The CDR3 loop is CSVEPLAGAYRQFF. The CDR3 DNA sequence: TGCAGCGTTGAACCACTAGCGGGAGCCTACCGGCAGTTCTTC.

J is TRBJ1-2 and V is TRBV6-5, with D perhaps TRBD1 (6 bases). The germline V gene encodes CDR1 MNHEY and CDR2 SVGAGI. Trimming took off 5 bases at V and 7 bases at J, with 17 bases between the two ends. The length of the CDR3 is 14 residues. The CDR3 nucleotides read TGTGCCAGCAGTGAACGGGGCAGGGGCGGTGGCTACACCTTC. Protein sequence: CASSERGRGGGYTF.

V and J are TRBV5-1 and TRBJ2-3, with D perhaps matching TRBD2 (5 bases). The CDR3 has 14 residues. Germline V gives CDR1 SGHRS, CDR2 YFSETQ. V was clipped by 3 bases and J by 6 bases, with 14 bases between them. Here the CDR3 DNA reads TGCGCCAGCAGCTCAAGAGCGGTTCGGGATACGCAGTATTTT. Amino acids: CASSSRAVRDTQYF. The full variable domain, with the rest looked up from reference TRBV5-1 and TRBJ2-3, is KAGVTQTPRYLIKTRGQQVTLSCSPISGHRSVSWYQQTPGQGLQFLFEYFSETQRNKGNFPGRFSGRQFSNSRSEMNVSTLELGDSALYLCASSSRAVRDTQYFGPGTRLTVL.

This rearrangement joins TRBV9 to TRBJ1-1; 9 positions agree with TRBD1. The germline CDR1 and CDR2 sequences are SGDLS and YYNGEE. The V segment lost 3 bases and the J segment 0 bases; nucleotides outside the gene matches: 6. This CDR3 is 16 amino acids long. The CDR3 is CASSGTGEGMNTEAFF. The CDR3 coding sequence is TGTGCCAGCAGCGGGACAGGGGAGGGAATGAACACTGAAGCTTTCTTT.

V and J are TRBV19 and TRBJ2-2; D is uncertain. CDR1 is LNHDA and CDR2 is SQIVND in the germline V gene (reference sequence). The V and J ends lost 3 bases and 6 bases respectively, with 11 bases between them. The CDR3 has 14 residues. The CDR3 coding sequence is TGTGCCAGTAGTATTCTGGGTTCGGCCGGGGAGCTGTTTTTT. Amino acids: CASSILGSAGELFF.

This chain joins TRBV7-2 and TRBJ2-5, with 11 bases that match TRBD2. The J segment lost 5 bases and the V segment lost 6 bases, leaving 8 bases of the junction unmatched. CDR1 SGHTA and CDR2 FQGNSA come from the germline V gene. This CDR3 is built from 15 residues. The CDR3 reads CASRDQLAGDETQYF. CDR3 DNA sequence: TGTGCCAGCAGAGACCAACTAGCGGGAGACGAGACCCAGTACTTC.

The rearrangement links TRBV5-5 to TRBJ2-7, with 7 bases fitting TRBD1. The trim removed 0 bases at V and 2 bases at J, leaving 5 bases unmatched. This CDR3 has 15 amino acids. Germline V gene sequence: CDR1 SGHKS, CDR2 YYEKEE (reference sequence). CDR3 region: CASSLEGTVAYEQYF. The CDR3 DNA reads TGTGCCAGCAGCTTGGAGGGGACAGTTGCCTACGAGCAGTACTTC.

CDR3 DNA sequence: TGTGCCAGCAGTTTATCGTTCGGGGGGGGACACCAACTGTTTTTT. The encoded protein is CASSLSFGGGHQLFF. V is TRBV27 and J is TRBJ1-4; a possible D gene is TRBD1 (6 bases). In germline, CDR1 is MNHEY, CDR2 SMNVEV (reference sequence). Trimming removed 0 bases at V and 12 bases at J, with 17 bases between. The CDR3 length is 15 residues. Together with reference TRBV27 and TRBJ1-4, the CDR3 gives the full variable domain: EAQVTQNPRYLITVTGKKLTVTCSQNMNHEYMSWYRQDPGLGLRQIYYSMNVEVTDKGDVPEGYKVSRKEKRNFPLILESPSPNQTSLYFCASSLSFGGGHQLFFGSGTQLSVL.

The chain combines TRBV28 with TRBJ1-3, with unresolved D. This CDR3 spans 15 amino acids. Germline CDR1 MDHEN, CDR2 SYDVKM. Trimming took off 1 base at V and 0 bases at J, with 7 bases between the two ends. CDR3: CASSLYPYSGNTIYF. CDR3 bases: TGTGCCAGCAGTTTATACCCGTACTCTGGAAACACCATATATTTT.

The chain combines TRBV28 with TRBJ2-2; D not resolved. Trimming left V 8 bases short and J 3 bases short, with 13 bases between. This CDR3 is 14 amino acids long. Germline assignment: CDR1 MDHEN and CDR2 SYDVKM. The CDR3 DNA reads TGTGCCAGCGGAACCGGGTCCTACACCGGGGAGCTGTTTTTT. It yields the protein CASGTGSYTGELFF.

The chain joins TRBV5-1 to TRBJ2-3; D unresolved. V shed 4 bases and J shed 2 bases, with 5 bases lying between them. Looked up from germline, CDR1 is SGHRS and CDR2 is YFSETQ. This CDR3 is built from 12 residues. This CDR3 reads CASSQDTDTQYF. CDR3 in DNA: TGCGCCAGCAGCCAGGACACAGATACGCAGTATTTT.

The rearrangement uses TRBV5-8 and TRBJ2-1; D not certain. Per germline, CDR1 SGHTS and CDR2 YDEGEE. The V end was cut by 4 bases, the J end by 10 bases, with 9 bases between. The CDR3 consists of 11 residues. In DNA, the CDR3 is TGTGCCAGCAGCCCTCTCAGGGAGCAGTTCTTC. Encoded protein: CASSPLREQFF. Drawing the rest from reference TRBV5-8 and TRBJ2-1, the complete variable domain is EAGVTQSPTHLIKTRGQQATLRCSPISGHTSVYWYQQALGLGLQFLLWYDEGEERNRGNFPPRFSGRQFPNYSSELNVNALELEDSALYLCASSPLREQFFGPGTRLTVL.

The chain employs TRBV11-1 and TRBJ2-5; 10 positions agree with TRBD1. Germline V gives CDR1 SGHAT, CDR2 FQDESV (reference sequence). The CDR3 is made up of 16 amino acids. After removal of 5 bases from V and 7 bases from J, the junction contained 13 bases not matched to a gene. The CDR3 DNA reads TGTGCCAGCAGCCCAGCCGGGACAGGGGCGCTTGGGACCCAGTACTTC. This encodes CASSPAGTGALGTQYF.

The chain combines TRBV5-1 with TRBJ2-2; 7 bases line up with TRBD1. V shed 0 bases and J 4 bases; nucleotides not matched to a gene: 6. CDR1 is SGHRS, CDR2 YFSETQ, per germline. This CDR3 contains 16 residues. CDR3 DNA sequence: TGCGCCAGCAGCTTGGTTTCGCAGGGGGTCACCGGGGAGCTGTTTTTT. It codes for CASSLVSQGVTGELFF.

The sample holds one count of this clone. One end of the junction is discordant with germline, which a read error may explain. The chain recombines TRBV7-7 with TRBJ2-5; D ambiguous. The CDR3 sequence is 14 residues long. In germline, CDR1 is SSHAT, CDR2 FNYEAQ (reference sequence). CDR3 bases: TGTGCTAGCAGCATAGAAGGCTCTGGAGAGACCCAGTACTTC. It yields the protein CASSIEGSGETQYF.

V usage is TRBV21-1 and J usage is TRBJ2-1; the DNA was not compared with TRBD2, the D call given in the table. TRBV21-1 is classified as a pseudogene. This CDR3 is 17 amino acids long. In DNA form, the CDR3 reads TGTGCCAGCAGCAAGGATTGTAGGCCTAGCGGGACCAATGAGCAGTTCTTC. This gives the protein CASSKDCRPSGTNEQFF.

In regard to this clone: Other DNA sequences in this sample translate to the same CDR3. The chain joins TRBV4-2 to TRBJ2-1, with TRBD2 matching over 11 bases. Germline CDR1 reads LGHNA; CDR2 reads YNFKEQ. The CDR3 has 16 residues. Unmatched junction bases numbered 10, after V lost 4 bases and J lost 8 bases. The chain's CDR3 is CASSPLLAGVSDEQFF. The CDR3 nucleotides are TGTGCCAGCAGCCCTTTACTAGCGGGAGTAAGTGATGAGCAGTTCTTC.

The chain joins TRBV19 to TRBJ1-5; D may be TRBD1 (5 bases). The CDR3 sequence is 13 residues long. Germline V gene lookup returns CDR1 LNHDA and CDR2 SQIVND (reference sequence). Trimming shortened V by 6 bases and J by 5 bases, and 11 bases separated the two germline ends. CDR3 region: CASSGTRDQPQHF. The CDR3 nucleotides are TGTGCCAGTAGCGGGACTCGGGATCAGCCCCAGCATTTT.

V is TRBV15 and J is TRBJ1-3; tentatively, D is TRBD1 (5 bases). V was trimmed by 2 bases and J by 2 bases, leaving 13 bases between them. The CDR3 has 16 amino acids. The germline V gene encodes CDR1 LNHNV and CDR2 YYDKDF (reference sequence). The CDR3 spells CATSRSGLGTGNTIYF. CDR3 DNA: TGTGCCACCAGCAGATCGGGACTCGGGACTGGAAACACCATATATTTT.

The V gene is TRBV7-2, the J gene TRBJ1-1; possibly TRBD1 for D (6 bases). The germline CDR1 and CDR2 sequences are SGHTA and FQGNSA. The CDR3 has 13 amino acids. Trimming took off 3 bases at V and 7 bases at J, with 12 bases between the two ends. In nucleotides, the CDR3 is TGTGCCAGCAGCTTCACACAGGGCAGTGAAGCTTTCTTT. Protein sequence: CASSFTQGSEAFF.

The V call is TRBV7-2, the J call TRBJ1-4; D call uncertain. CDR1 is SGHTA and CDR2 is FQGNSA in the germline V gene. This CDR3 has 15 amino acids. Deletions cut 4 bases from V and 0 bases from J, with 9 bases between. The CDR3 DNA follows: TGTGCCAGCAGCTCCTATCCTGCAACTAATGAAAAACTGTTTTTT. It codes for CASSSYPATNEKLFF.

J is TRBJ1-1 and V is TRBV27; D call uncertain. V was clipped by 4 bases and J by 6 bases, with 12 bases between them. The length of the CDR3 is 13 residues. CDR1 is MNHEY and CDR2 is SMNVEV in the germline V gene (reference sequence). The CDR3 nucleotides read TGTGCCAGCAGTTCGACGCTTCCTTCTGAAGCTTTCTTT. This gives the protein CASSSTLPSEAFF.